This T cell receptor beta chain is from a study of shared clonotypes between healthy human individuals. Study observations and caveats: The represented genetic and exposure-history diversity was limited by the small number of donors. Clonotypes that were shared across four donors made up roughly 5.2% of naive CD4 clonotypes.

V lost 0 bases, J lost 9 bases, and 9 bases stayed unmatched. This CDR3 contains 14 residues. Looked up from germline, CDR1 is SQVTM and CDR2 is ANQGSEA. Profiling relied on immunoSEQ multiplex PCR, and the TCRdb table lists in-frame clones only, not all of them. The table has 2,500,000 or so clones, just over 90% seen once; the top ten hold around 0.14%. Comment on this clone: The antigen is unknown.

What was sequenced was naive CD4+ T cells sorted from blood. Subset reported: CD45RA+ positively selected. The sequence was collected from a man aged 18 to 35 in good health. The chain links TRBV29-1 to TRBJ2-3, with TRBD2 matching 7 bases. The CDR3 DNA follows: TGCAGCGTTGAAGACCGGAGCGGGGCAGGGACGCAGTATTTT. Protein sequence: CSVEDRSGAGTQYF.